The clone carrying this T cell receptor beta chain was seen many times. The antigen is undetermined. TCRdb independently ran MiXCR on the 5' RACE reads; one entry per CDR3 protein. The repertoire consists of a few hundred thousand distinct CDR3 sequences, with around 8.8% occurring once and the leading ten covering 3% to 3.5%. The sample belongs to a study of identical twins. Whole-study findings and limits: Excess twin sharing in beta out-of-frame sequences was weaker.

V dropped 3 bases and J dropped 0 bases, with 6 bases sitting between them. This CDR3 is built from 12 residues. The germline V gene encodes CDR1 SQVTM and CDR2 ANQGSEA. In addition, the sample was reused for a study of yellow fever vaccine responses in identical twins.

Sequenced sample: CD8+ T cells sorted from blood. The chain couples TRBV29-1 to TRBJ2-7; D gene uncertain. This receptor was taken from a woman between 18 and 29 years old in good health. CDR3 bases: TGCAGCGTTGATACGGGCTCCTACGAGCAGTACTTC. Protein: CSVDTGSYEQYF.